These 20 T cell receptor beta chains were sequenced from one sample in a study of radiotherapy plus CTLA-4 blockade in lung cancer (dated 2018 in TCRdb). The library was produced with the immunoSEQ multiplex PCR assay. TCRdb obtained this table from immuneACCESS and retained in-frame rearrangements with V and J assigned. These tables miss some clones; where compared with another copy, unresolved V genes account for less than half of the shortfall, and the remainder is unexplained. Present in this sample are about 55,000 clones, 82% of which were seen just once. Of the sample, 6% to 7.5% falls within the top ten clones. The sequenced sample was peripheral blood, obtained from a patient treated with radiotherapy plus ipilimumab. The source of these receptors is a human donor with non-small cell lung cancer whose response to radiotherapy plus ipilimumab could not be evaluated.

The CDR3 spells CASSLDRGPQRGYTF. In DNA, the CDR3 is TGTGCCAGCAGCTTGGACAGAGGTCCCCAGCGGGGCTACACCTTC. This chain connects TRBV7-2 to TRBJ1-2; TRBD1 is a possible D gene (6 bases). V lost 3 bases to trimming and J lost 8 bases, with 19 bases between them. The CDR3 extends over 15 amino acids. Germline CDR1 and CDR2: SGHTA and FQGNSA.

Comments on this clone: Other DNA sequences of this sample code for an identical CDR3. V and J are TRBV28 and TRBJ1-2; D gene ambiguous. This CDR3 is 12 amino acids long. V shed 2 bases and J shed 3 bases, with 4 bases lying between them. Looked up from germline, CDR1 is MDHEN and CDR2 is SYDVKM. The CDR3 is CASSLSDYGYTF. CDR3 nucleotide sequence: TGTGCCAGCAGTTTAAGCGACTATGGCTACACCTTC.

This clone has just a few counts. CDR3 nucleotide sequence: TGCAGCGTTGAAATTAGTAGGGGTCCCAAAGAGACCCAGTACTTC. Translated: CSVEISRGPKETQYF. The chain uses TRBV29-1 and TRBJ2-5; TRBD1 might be the D (5 bases). V lost 2 bases to trimming and J lost 3 bases, with 16 bases between them. The germline gives CDR1 SQVTM, CDR2 ANQGSEA. There are 15 residues in the CDR3.

This clone was seen once. This chain links TRBV11-3 with TRBJ2-3; TRBD1 might be the D (5 bases). Trimming removed 1 base at V and 1 base at J, with 9 bases between. Germline values: CDR1 SGHNT, CDR2 YENEEA. The CDR3 extends over 15 amino acids. The CDR3 loop is CASSLVGRGTDTQYF. The CDR3 coding sequence is TGTGCCAGCAGCTTAGTTGGCAGGGGCACAGATACGCAGTATTTT.

V and J are TRBV13 and TRBJ1-6, with D perhaps TRBD1 (6 bases). Looked up from germline, CDR1 is PRHDT and CDR2 is FYEKMQ (reference sequence). The CDR3 totals 14 residues. Trimming took 0 bases from V and 7 from J, leaving 7 bases between them. For the CDR3, the DNA is TGTGCCAGCAGCTTAGGACAGGGAAATTCACCCCTCCACTTT. Protein sequence: CASSLGQGNSPLHF.

This rearrangement joins TRBV18 to TRBJ1-2; perhaps TRBD1 as D (6 bases). The V gene's germline CDR1 is KGHSH and CDR2 LQKENI. V was shortened by 3 bases and J by 4 bases, with 15 bases between the two germline ends. This CDR3 comprises 15 residues. The CDR3 region is CASSPGGAPFYGYTF. The CDR3, as DNA: TGTGCCAGCTCACCGGGGGGGGCCCCATTCTATGGCTACACCTTC.

This chain links TRBV5-4 with TRBJ2-3, with 8 bases identical to TRBD1. The CDR3 contains 15 residues. The V gene's germline CDR1 is SGHNT and CDR2 YYREEE (reference sequence). J lost 5 bases, V lost 7 bases, and 12 bases had no gene match. CDR3 sequence: CASRPIDRGRDTQYF. The DNA of the CDR3 is TGTGCCAGCCGCCCTATAGACAGGGGTCGAGATACGCAGTATTTT.

The chain combines TRBV10-1 with TRBJ2-3, with 9 nucleotides matching TRBD2. The CDR3 runs to 15 residues. V trimming: 3 bases; J trimming: 3 bases; junction bases outside the gene matches: 4. The germline V gene has CDR1 WNHNN and CDR2 SYGVQD (reference sequence). The CDR3 protein is CASSDLLAGTDTQYF. The CDR3, as DNA: TGCGCCAGCAGTGATTTGCTAGCGGGGACAGATACGCAGTATTTT.

CDR3 in amino acids: CASSQGGLQVRRQFF. The CDR3 bases are TGCGCCAGCAGCCAGGGGGGATTACAGGTGAGAAGGCAGTTCTTC. The V and J genes are TRBV4-1 and TRBJ2-1; a weak D match, TRBD2 (6 bases). V lost 3 bases, J lost 12 bases, and 21 bases lay in between. There are 15 residues in the CDR3. Germline CDR1 reads MGHRA; CDR2 reads YSYEKL.

The V and J genes are TRBV2 and TRBJ2-4; 8 bases line up with TRBD1. Trimming cost V 7 bases and J 3 bases; bases outside gene matches: 14. The CDR3 sequence is 17 residues long. Germline V gene lookup returns CDR1 SNHLY and CDR2 FYNNEI. The CDR3 region has the DNA TGTGCCAGCAACCTGATATCAGGGGGCGCCGGCAAAAACATTCAGTACTTC. Amino acids: CASNLISGGAGKNIQYF.

In nucleotides, the CDR3 is TGTGCCAGCAGTTTGACAGGGGGCATCTATGGCTACACCTTC. It codes for CASSLTGGIYGYTF. The chain couples TRBV28 to TRBJ1-2; TRBD1 agrees at 10 bases. V lost 3 bases to trimming and J lost 4 bases; unmatched junction nucleotides: 2. The length of the CDR3 is 14 residues. Germline V CDR1 and CDR2: MDHEN, SYDVKM.

This clone is a singleton in its sample. This chain joins TRBV5-8 and TRBJ2-1; 8 nucleotides align to TRBD1. The germline gives CDR1 SGHTS, CDR2 YDEGEE. This CDR3 is built from 14 residues. V lost 2 bases and J lost 8; bases outside the gene matches: 6. In nucleotides, the CDR3 is TGTGCCAGCAGCTTACACAGGGGGTCGGATGAGCAGTTCTTC. Residues: CASSLHRGSDEQFF.

V gene TRBV18 combines with J gene TRBJ2-7; TRBD1 matches 9 bases. CDR1 and CDR2 from the germline V gene are KGHSH and LQKENI. This CDR3 is built from 15 residues. Trimming at V came to 6 bases and at J to 1 base, leaving 7 bases not matched to a gene. The CDR3: CASSAGTGTSYEQYF. The CDR3 DNA is TGTGCCAGCTCGGCCGGGACAGGGACGTCCTACGAGCAGTACTTC.

This chain joins TRBV7-9 and TRBJ2-7; D is perhaps TRBD1 (6 bases). CDR3 length equals 11 residues. Trimming shortened V by 5 bases and J by 6 bases, and 8 bases separated the two germline ends. CDR1 and CDR2 from the germline V gene are SEHNR and FQNEAQ (reference sequence). The CDR3 is CASSEGVEQYF. The CDR3 DNA follows: TGTGCCAGCAGCGAGGGGGTCGAGCAGTACTTC.

This clone is medium-sized in the sample. This chain connects TRBV5-6 to TRBJ1-1; perhaps TRBD1 as D (5 bases). Trimming pared 4 bases from V and 5 bases from J, leaving 15 bases between. This CDR3 contains 14 residues. The germline V gene has CDR1 SGHDT and CDR2 YYEEEE. CDR3 in amino acids: CASSPGPGGTEAFF. The DNA of the CDR3 is TGTGCCAGCAGCCCCGGGCCCGGGGGAACTGAAGCTTTCTTT.

The chain combines TRBV4-1 with TRBJ2-1; the D is unclear. The CDR3 contains 15 residues. Germline V CDR1 and CDR2: MGHRA, YSYEKL. Trimming removed 1 base from V and 7 bases from J, with 14 bases in between. CDR3 DNA sequence: TGCGCCAGCAGCCAAGGAGAAGCCTTGAGGAATGAGCAGTTCTTC. It yields the protein CASSQGEALRNEQFF.

The rearrangement uses TRBV5-5 and TRBJ1-2; D gene ambiguous. The CDR3 loop spans 15 amino acids. Germline values: CDR1 SGHKS, CDR2 YYEKEE (reference sequence). The ends were cut back, 0 bases at V and 4 bases at J, with 13 bases in the middle. CDR3 nucleotide sequence: TGTGCCAGCAGCTTGGCCCAGATGTATGTCTATGGCTACACCTTC. It codes for CASSLAQMYVYGYTF.

For the CDR3, the DNA is TGTGCCAGCAGTTACGGGACAGGGGGCACCGGGGAGCTGTTTTTT. Translation gives CASSYGTGGTGELFF. The rearrangement joins TRBV6-5 to TRBJ2-2; TRBD1 matches 11 bases. The CDR3 has 15 amino acids. Germline CDR1 reads MNHEY; CDR2 reads SVGAGI. Germline trimming cut 2 bases from V and 4 bases from J; bases unmatched to any gene: 0.

The J gene is TRBJ1-4, the V gene TRBV18; D remains unclear. The CDR3 totals 16 residues. The V end lost 3 bases, the J end lost 7 bases, and 18 bases lay between the germline ends. Germline lookup yields CDR1 KGHSH and CDR2 LQKENI. The CDR3 bases are TGTGCCAGCTCACCCCAACAGCGGATTGGAGGTGAAAAACTGTTTTTT. It encodes CASSPQQRIGGEKLFF.

V gene TRBV4-3 combines with J gene TRBJ2-2, with 8 bases identical to TRBD1. J was trimmed by 1 base and V by 1 base; bases with no gene match: 2. Germline lookup yields CDR1 LGHNA and CDR2 YSLEER. There are 16 residues in the CDR3. CDR3 DNA: TGCGCCAGCAGCCAAGCCGGGACAGGGAACACCGGGGAGCTGTTTTTT. Translated: CASSQAGTGNTGELFF.